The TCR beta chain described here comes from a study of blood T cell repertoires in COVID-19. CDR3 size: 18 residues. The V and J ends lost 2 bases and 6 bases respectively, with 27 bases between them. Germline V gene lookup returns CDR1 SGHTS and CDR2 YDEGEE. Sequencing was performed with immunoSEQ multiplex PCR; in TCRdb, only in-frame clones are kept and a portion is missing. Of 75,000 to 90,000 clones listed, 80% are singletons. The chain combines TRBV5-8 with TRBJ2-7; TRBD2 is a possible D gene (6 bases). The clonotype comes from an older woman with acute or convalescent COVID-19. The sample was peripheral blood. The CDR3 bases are TGTGCCAGCAGCTTCTTCCTAGGGCTCGGGACTCCTCAGTTCGAGCAGTACTTC. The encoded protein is CASSFFLGLGTPQFEQYF.